This TCR beta chain appears in the sequencing data of a study of T-cell reconstitution after alpha-beta-depleted transplantation in children. Study conclusions and caveats: Several hundred rapidly expanded clones from non-depleted graft cells reportedly supplied alpha-beta T cells about two months post-transplant. Surviving recipient T cells and thymic progenitors accounted for the high day-60 TCRbeta diversity observed in some patients. After one year, T-cell counts and TCRbeta diversity mostly came from new T cells.

This CDR3 is 16 amino acids long. CDR1 is MDHEN and CDR2 is SYDVKM in the germline V gene. Researchers prepared the TCRbeta library using unique molecular identifiers, the study reports. TCRdb passed the PCR reads through MiXCR, listing each CDR3 protein once. Of about 460,000 distinct CDR3 sequences detected, about 11% appear once; the ten largest clones hold 2% to 2.5%. Comment on this clonotype: Its antigen is as yet unknown. The junction and the germline gene differ at one end; a read error may be behind it.

The receptor's source is a child under 10 years old with inherited bone marrow failure, due to receive a stem cell transplant. The V and J genes are TRBV28 and TRBJ2-7; 8 positions match TRBD2. The sample in question was PBMCs, obtained before TCRalphabeta/CD19-depleted stem cell transplant. CDR3 in DNA: TGTGCCAGCAGTTCCCCACTACGGGAGGGTTCCTACGAGCACTACTTC. It is translated as CASSSPLREGSYEHYF.